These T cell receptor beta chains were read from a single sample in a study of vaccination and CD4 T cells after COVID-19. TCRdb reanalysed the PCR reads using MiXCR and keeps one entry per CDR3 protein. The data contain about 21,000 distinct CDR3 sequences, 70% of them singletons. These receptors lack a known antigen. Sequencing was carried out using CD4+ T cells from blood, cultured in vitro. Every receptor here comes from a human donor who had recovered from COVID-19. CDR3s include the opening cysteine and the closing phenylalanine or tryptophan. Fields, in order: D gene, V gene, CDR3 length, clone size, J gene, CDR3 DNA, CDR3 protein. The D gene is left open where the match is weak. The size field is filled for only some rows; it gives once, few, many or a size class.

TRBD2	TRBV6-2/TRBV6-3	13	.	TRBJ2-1	TGTGCCAGCAGCCGCGGACTAGCGGGAGAGCAGTTCTTC	CASSRGLAGEQFF
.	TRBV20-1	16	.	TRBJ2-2	TGCAGTGCTAGAGATCAGGCGAGGAGCAACACCGGGGAGCTGTTTTTT	CSARDQARSNTGELFF
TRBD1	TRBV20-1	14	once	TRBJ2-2	TGCAGTGCTGAACCAGGGGGCCACACCGGGGAGCTGTTTTTT	CSAEPGGHTGELFF
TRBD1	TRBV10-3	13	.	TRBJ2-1	TGTGCCATCAGTAGACGACAGGGGGATGAGCAGTTCTTC	CAISRRQGDEQFF
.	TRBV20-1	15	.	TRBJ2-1	TGCAGTGCCCCGAGGGGGAATGGTCCCTACAATGAGCAGTTCTTC	CSAPRGNGPYNEQFF
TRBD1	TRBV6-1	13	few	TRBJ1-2	TGTGCCAGCAGTCCAGGGGGCAGCTATGGCTACACCTTC	CASSPGGSYGYTF
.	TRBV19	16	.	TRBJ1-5	TGTGCCAGTAGTACAAATCCAGGGGCGGGGGATCAGCCCCAGCATTTT	CASSTNPGAGDQPQHF
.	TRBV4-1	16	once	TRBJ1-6	TGCGCCAGCAGCCGTGGATTAACGGTGGATAATTCACCCCTCCACTTT	CASSRGLTVDNSPLHF
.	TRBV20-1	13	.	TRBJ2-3	TGCAGTGCCGGCCAGTCTAGCACAGATACGCAGTATTTT	CSAGQSSTDTQYF
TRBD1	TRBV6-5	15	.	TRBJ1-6	TGTGCCAGCGAGTTACCGGGACAGGGCCTTGGGACCCTCCACTTT	CASELPGQGLGTLHF
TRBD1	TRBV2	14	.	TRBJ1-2	TGTGCCAGCAGTGACCAGGACAGGGTCTATGGCTACACCTTC	CASSDQDRVYGYTF